What follows are 10 T cell receptor beta chains derived from one specimen sequenced in a study of CD8 T cells in ankylosing spondylitis. One entry per CDR3 protein results from TCRdb running MiXCR on the 5' RACE reads. The sample has some 130,000 distinct CDR3 sequences, about 7% seen once. Material: blood, either unsorted or a sorted T cell fraction (not recorded which). These receptors originate from a female donor with ankylosing spondylitis or in good health (not recorded which).

This clonotype was seen repeatedly, ten times or more. The genes are TRBV27 and TRBJ2-6, with no clear D. Germline loops: CDR1 MNHEY, CDR2 SMNVEV (reference sequence). The germline V and J ends were trimmed by 6 bases and 1 base, with 4 bases remaining between them. The CDR3 consists of 13 residues. CDR3 nucleotide sequence: TGTGCCAGCAGGGGGTCTGGGGCCAACGTCCTGACTTTC. Translated: CASRGSGANVLTF. The entire variable domain, with the rest obtained from reference TRBV27 and TRBJ2-6, is as follows: EAQVTQNPRYLITVTGKKLTVTCSQNMNHEYMSWYRQDPGLGLRQIYYSMNVEVTDKGDVPEGYKVSRKEKRNFPLILESPSPNQTSLYFCASRGSGANVLTFGAGSRLTVL.

This clonotype was recorded many times. The chain is built from TRBV5-1 and TRBJ2-7, with 10 bases that match TRBD1. CDR3 length equals 14 residues. In germline, CDR1 is SGHRS, CDR2 YFSETQ. V shed 0 bases and J 6 bases; nucleotides not matched to a gene: 3. CDR3 DNA sequence: TGCGCCAGCAGCTTGGGACAGGGGGCGGCCGAGCAGTACTTC. Translation gives CASSLGQGAAEQYF.

This clonotype was recorded at least ten times. The V gene is TRBV10-3, the J gene TRBJ2-7, with 9 nucleotides matching TRBD1. Germline V lookup: CDR1 ENHRY, CDR2 SYGVKD. V lost 6 bases and J lost 2; bases outside the gene matches: 8. The CDR3 is 15 amino acids. The CDR3 here is CAIREGQGWTYEQYF. As DNA, the CDR3 is TGTGCCATCAGAGAGGGACAGGGATGGACCTACGAGCAGTACTTC.

The CDR3 nucleotides are TGTGCCAGCACCAAATGGGGCAGGGGAGAGGTCTACAATGAGCAGTTCTTC. Translating it yields CASTKWGRGEVYNEQFF. This chain uses TRBV3-1 with TRBJ2-1; the D gene is possibly TRBD1 (6 bases). The CDR3 is made up of 17 amino acids. Germline values: CDR1 LGHDT, CDR2 YNNKEL (reference sequence). Between the trimmed V and J ends, which lost 7 bases and 3 bases, there was a span of 22 bases.

This rearrangement joins TRBV3-1 to TRBJ2-1; D gene uncertain. V lost 3 bases to trimming and J lost 6 bases, with 9 bases between them. This CDR3 has 13 amino acids. CDR1 LGHDT and CDR2 YNNKEL come from the germline V gene (reference sequence). The CDR3 DNA sequence: TGTGCCAGCAGCCAGGGGTCGAGCAATGAGCAGTTCTTC. It is translated as CASSQGSSNEQFF.

This clonotype has ten or more counts. The rearrangement uses TRBV2 and TRBJ2-1; D is perhaps TRBD1 or TRBD2 (7 bases each). The CDR3 sequence is 15 residues long. Trimming took off 2 bases at V and 7 bases at J, with 15 bases between the two ends. CDR1 is SNHLY and CDR2 is FYNNEI in the germline V gene. As DNA, the CDR3 is TGTGCCAGCAGTGAACAGGGGGGGGCGCGTAATGAGCAGTTCTTC. Translated: CASSEQGGARNEQFF.

The chain links TRBV7-9 to TRBJ1-6; a possible D gene is TRBD1 (5 bases). CDR3 length: 15 amino acids. V was shortened by 5 bases and J by 14 bases, with 22 bases between the two germline ends. Germline CDR1 reads SEHNR; CDR2 reads FQNEAQ (reference sequence). The CDR3: CASSSRDPSGIALHF. The CDR3 DNA is TGTGCCAGCAGCAGCCGGGACCCTAGCGGTATAGCCCTCCACTTT.

This clonotype was detected ten times or more. V usage is TRBV5-6 and J usage is TRBJ1-2; the D gene is possibly TRBD1 (5 bases). Germline assignment: CDR1 SGHDT and CDR2 YYEEEE. The CDR3 runs to 15 residues. With 1 base removed from V and 1 base from J, the gap between germline ends came to 11 bases. The CDR3 protein is CASSLHDRINYGYTF. The CDR3 DNA reads TGTGCCAGCAGCTTGCATGACAGAATTAACTATGGCTACACCTTC. The full variable domain, completed using reference TRBV5-6 and TRBJ1-2, is DAGVTQSPTHLIKTRGQQVTLRCSPKSGHDTVSWYQQALGQGPQFIFQYYEEEERQRGNFPDRFSGHQFPNYSSELNVNALLLGDSALYLCASSLHDRINYGYTFGSGTRLTVV.

Many counts were recorded for this clonotype. J is TRBJ1-1 and V is TRBV4-2; D is ambiguous. The V gene's germline CDR1 is LGHNA and CDR2 YNFKEQ. The CDR3 runs to 12 residues. Trimming took 1 base from V and 4 from J, leaving 4 bases between them. CDR3 DNA sequence: TGTGCCAGCAGCCAAGTGAGCACTGAAGCTTTCTTT. Translated, it gives CASSQVSTEAFF.

About this clonotype: A much larger clone differs by one base, so this may be a read error. The chain has TRBV7-6 and TRBJ2-2; D remains unclear. CDR1 and CDR2 (germline): SGHVS, FNYEAQ. The CDR3 is 14 residues long. The chain's CDR3 is CVSSRDVDTGELFF. CDR3 DNA: TGTGTCAGCAGCCGAGACGTGGACACCGGGGAGCTGTTTTTT.